This entry lists 14 T cell receptor beta chains sequenced from one sample in a study of blood T cells in healthy people across ages. A second PCR of roughly 7 to 11 cycles used a sample-barcoded 5' primer and a J-beta primer mix. One entry per CDR3 protein, called by TCRdb with MiXCR from the 5' RACE reads. The table has over 1,200,000 distinct CDR3 sequences, around 59% seen once. The sequencing input was blood. The receptors originated from a man aged 18 to 35 in good health.

This clonotype was counted between two and nine times. The chain has TRBV4-2 and TRBJ2-1; unclear D gene. V was cut by 0 bases and J by 6 bases, with 12 bases left in between. CDR1 LGHNA and CDR2 YNFKEQ come from the germline V gene. CDR3 length: 15 residues. This CDR3 is CASSQDYSLVNEQFF. The CDR3 DNA reads TGTGCCAGCAGCCAAGATTATAGCCTTGTCAATGAGCAGTTCTTC.

The rearrangement uses TRBV4-1 and TRBJ2-5, with D perhaps matching TRBD1 (5 bases). The J call may be in error: the DNA end matches TRBJ2-7 better. Germline assignment: CDR1 MGHRA and CDR2 YSYEKL. CDR3 length: 16 residues. In nucleotides, the CDR3 is TGCGCCAGCAGCCTAGGCTCCCTGAGACGGCAGGGCGAGCAGTACTTC. Protein product: CASSLGSLRRQGEQYF.

This clonotype came up a few times. This rearrangement joins TRBV29-1 to TRBJ2-7, with 7 bases fitting TRBD2. The CDR3 has 11 amino acids. CDR1 is SQVTM and CDR2 is ANQGSEA in the germline V gene. The V gene end was trimmed by 4 bases and the J gene end by 3 bases; junction bases not matched to a gene: 0. In nucleotides, the CDR3 is TGCAGCGTTGTAGCGGGCTACGAGCAGTACTTC. Amino acids: CSVVAGYEQYF.

The genes are TRBV11-3 and TRBJ2-1; D is perhaps TRBD1 (5 bases). Germline assignment: CDR1 SGHNT and CDR2 YENEEA. The length of the CDR3 is 13 residues. Trimming stripped 5 bases from V and 5 bases from J, with 10 bases between. Here the CDR3 reads CASSDSPHNEQFF. The DNA of the CDR3 is TGTGCCAGCAGCGACAGCCCTCACAATGAGCAGTTCTTC.

This chain uses TRBV29-1 with TRBJ2-5; D remains unclear. The CDR3 length is 12 residues. Germline V gene lookup returns CDR1 SQVTM and CDR2 ANQGSEA. V was pared by 4 bases and J by 4 bases, with 10 bases between. The CDR3 nucleotides are TGCAGCGTTGGAGATTTCGGAGAGACCCAGTACTTC. It encodes CSVGDFGETQYF.

The rearrangement uses TRBV5-5 and TRBJ2-3; maybe TRBD2 (7 bases). This CDR3 region has 15 residues. V was clipped by 2 bases and J by 4 bases, with 14 bases between them. Germline CDR1 reads SGHKS; CDR2 reads YYEKEE (reference sequence). The CDR3 DNA reads TGTGCCAGCAGCTTTACTCGGGGGGCCGCAGATACGCAGTATTTT. This sequence encodes CASSFTRGAADTQYF.

CDR3 DNA sequence: TGTGCCAGCGAGCCGACTAGCGGGAGGGTTCTACACGAGCAGTACTTC. It translates to CASEPTSGRVLHEQYF. The chain has TRBV2 and TRBJ2-5; TRBD2 matches 14 bases. The DNA end favors TRBJ2-7, so the J call may be wrong. This CDR3 is 16 amino acids long. Germline-derived CDR1 and CDR2 are SNHLY and FYNNEI.

The chain couples TRBV5-5 to TRBJ2-5; TRBD2 aligns across 7 bases. V trimming: 1 base; J trimming: 1 base; junction bases outside the gene matches: 7. Germline V gene data show CDR1 as SGHKS and CDR2 as YYEKEE (reference sequence). The CDR3 consists of 16 residues. CDR3 residues: CASSLLVSGSQETQYF. DNA of the CDR3: TGTGCCAGCAGCTTGTTGGTTAGCGGGTCCCAAGAGACCCAGTACTTC.

J is TRBJ2-3 and V is TRBV28, with D unclear. There are 16 residues in the CDR3. Germline CDR1 reads MDHEN; CDR2 reads SYDVKM. The V and J ends lost 6 bases and 2 bases respectively, with 18 bases between them. The CDR3 protein is CASSLPPRYLTDTQYF. The CDR3 coding sequence is TGTGCCAGCAGCCTCCCCCCTAGATACCTCACAGATACGCAGTATTTT.

This clonotype came up a few times. This sequence joins TRBV6-1 and TRBJ1-2; D unresolved. The CDR3 loop spans 17 amino acids. Per the germline V gene, CDR1 is MNHNS and CDR2 is SASEGT. Trimming stripped 10 bases from V and 0 bases from J, with 24 bases between. CDR3 nucleotide sequence: TGTGCCACCCAATTGTCCCGGCAGTTCAAGGCTAACTATGGCTACACCTTC. Translated, it gives CATQLSRQFKANYGYTF.

This clonotype appeared a few times. The chain has TRBV28 and TRBJ2-7, with D unresolved. This CDR3 is 12 amino acids long. The germline V and J ends were trimmed by 7 bases and 1 base, with 8 bases remaining between them. Germline V gene sequence: CDR1 MDHEN, CDR2 SYDVKM. The CDR3 nucleotides read TGTGCCAGCAACTTGGGTTCCTACGAGCAGTACTTC. Its translation: CASNLGSYEQYF.

V gene TRBV20-1 combines with J gene TRBJ1-2; D call uncertain. Trimming took off 3 bases at V and 2 bases at J, with 7 bases between the two ends. Germline V gene sequence: CDR1 DFQATT, CDR2 SNEGSKA (reference sequence). The CDR3 runs to 12 residues. The DNA of the CDR3 is TGCAGTGCTAGTTTCATAAACTATGGCTACACCTTC. Translated, it gives CSASFINYGYTF.

This chain connects TRBV10-3 to TRBJ2-5, with D perhaps TRBD2 (5 bases). The V gene's germline CDR1 is ENHRY and CDR2 SYGVKD. The V end was cut by 7 bases, the J end by 0 bases, with 12 bases between. The CDR3 extends over 14 amino acids. In DNA, the CDR3 is TGTGCCATCAAGCCGGGGAGATACCAAGAGACCCAGTACTTC. This codes for CAIKPGRYQETQYF.

The chain couples TRBV5-5 to TRBJ2-5, with D uncertain. This CDR3 has 14 residues. V gave up 4 bases and J gave up 0 bases, with 10 bases separating them. Germline V CDR1 and CDR2: SGHKS, YYEKEE (reference sequence). The CDR3: CASSLEWYQETQYF. In nucleotides, the CDR3 is TGTGCCAGCAGCCTGGAATGGTACCAAGAGACCCAGTACTTC.